Each of the 24 T cell receptor beta chains below was sequenced from the same sample in a study of cytomegalovirus exposure and HLA in healthy donors. The PCR made use of 60 Vbeta and 13 Jbeta primers. Libraries were prepared by immunoSEQ multiplex PCR; TCRdb keeps only in-frame clonotypes and omits some of them. This sample carries 65,000 to 95,000 clones, 70% to 85% of them seen once, and the ten largest clones take under 15%. Sequencing was carried out using PBMCs. These receptors originate from a human donor in good health.

The gene calls are TRBV2 and TRBJ2-5, with 7 bases matching TRBD1. After removal of 3 bases from V and 0 bases from J, the junction contained 1 base not matched to a gene. This CDR3 is built from 14 residues. CDR1 is SNHLY, CDR2 FYNNEI, per germline. CDR3 region: CASSEGQYQETQYF. Written as DNA, the CDR3 is TGTGCCAGCAGTGAGGGACAGTACCAAGAGACCCAGTACTTC.

V and J are TRBV27 and TRBJ2-2; 7 bases align to TRBD1. This CDR3 has 16 amino acids. Looked up from germline, CDR1 is MNHEY and CDR2 is SMNVEV (reference sequence). Trimming removed 5 bases from V and 1 base from J; junction bases left unmatched: 7. The CDR3 DNA reads as TGTGCCAGCAGTGCCTACCGACAGGGGAACACCGGGGAGCTGTTTTTT. Amino acids: CASSAYRQGNTGELFF.

The rearrangement uses TRBV5-1 and TRBJ1-6, with 11 bases that match TRBD1. Germline trimming cut 0 bases from V and 14 bases from J; bases unmatched to any gene: 4. The CDR3 runs to 14 residues. The germline CDR1 and CDR2 sequences are SGHRS and YFSETQ. The CDR3 loop is CASSLAGQGVALHF. Written as DNA, the CDR3 is TGCGCCAGCAGCTTGGCGGGACAGGGGGTTGCCCTCCACTTT.

The chain couples TRBV21-1 to TRBJ1-3; the table's D gene call, TRBD1, was not cross checked with the DNA. TRBV21-1 is an annotated pseudogene. The CDR3 has 20 residues. CDR3: CASSTRVQGNGERSGNTIYF. The CDR3 nucleotides are TGTGCCAGCAGCACCAGAGTGCAGGGTAACGGCGAACGCTCTGGAAACACCATATATTTT.

The V call is TRBV7-9, the J call TRBJ2-7, with 7 bases lining up with TRBD1. Germline V lookup: CDR1 SEHNR, CDR2 FQNEAQ (reference sequence). J lost 1 base, V lost 3 bases, and 6 bases had no gene match. CDR3 length equals 15 residues. In DNA form, the CDR3 reads TGTGCCAGCAGCTTCGGACAGGACCCATCCTACGAGCAGTACTTC. Its translation is CASSFGQDPSYEQYF.

This chain connects TRBV4-2 to TRBJ2-1; D ambiguous. Germline CDR1 and CDR2: LGHNA and YNFKEQ. V was clipped by 4 bases and J by 9 bases, with 13 bases between them. This CDR3 is built from 13 residues. The CDR3 loop reads CASSPLARFEQFF. The DNA for the CDR3 is TGTGCCAGCAGCCCCCTGGCTAGATTTGAGCAGTTCTTC.

This sequence joins TRBV6-8 and TRBJ1-5; 8 bases agree with TRBD1. The CDR3 contains 13 residues. Per the germline V gene, CDR1 is MNHGY and CDR2 is SAAAGT. J gave up 15 bases and V 4 bases, and 11 bases lay outside the gene matches. The CDR3 reads CASSFPRQGFWHF. The CDR3 DNA reads as TGTGCCAGCAGTTTCCCTCGACAGGGGTTTTGGCATTTT.

This chain links TRBV4-3 with TRBJ2-7, with 7 bases lining up with TRBD1. CDR3 length: 15 residues. The V gene's germline CDR1 is LGHNA and CDR2 YSLEER. The V segment lost 4 bases and the J segment 1 base; nucleotides outside the gene matches: 7. Written as DNA, the CDR3 is TGCGCCAGCAGCCTGGAACAGGGGAGTTCCTACGAGCAGTACTTC. Amino acids: CASSLEQGSSYEQYF.

This chain joins TRBV5-6 and TRBJ1-2; a weak D match, TRBD1 (5 bases). Germline V gene data show CDR1 as SGHDT and CDR2 as YYEEEE. Trimming stripped 2 bases from V and 8 bases from J, with 7 bases between. This CDR3 has 11 amino acids. This chain's CDR3 is CASSFKGGYTF. The CDR3 DNA reads as TGTGCCAGCAGCTTTAAGGGGGGCTACACCTTC.

This chain connects TRBV6-1 to TRBJ2-7, with TRBD1 matching 7 bases. This CDR3 region has 11 residues. Germline V gives CDR1 MNHNS, CDR2 SASEGT. V was clipped by 5 bases and J by 10 bases; unmatched bases: 5. This CDR3 is CASSQRQGQYF. CDR3 sequence (DNA): TGTGCCAGCAGTCAGCGACAGGGTCAGTACTTC.

V gene TRBV5-6 combines with J gene TRBJ1-1; TRBD1 matches at 9 bases. The germline V gene has CDR1 SGHDT and CDR2 YYEEEE. Trimming took 0 bases from V and 9 from J; bases not matched to a gene: 9. The length of the CDR3 is 15 residues. The CDR3, as DNA: TGTGCCAGCAGCTTGGCCGGGACAGGGCATACTAAAGCTTTCTTT. It codes for CASSLAGTGHTKAFF.

As regards this clone: In the same sample, other DNA sequences code for this CDR3. The chain couples TRBV11-2 to TRBJ2-7; D not resolved. This CDR3 has 12 amino acids. CDR1 and CDR2 (germline): SGHAT, FQNNGV. Trimming removed 4 bases at V and 3 bases at J, with 7 bases between. This CDR3 reads CASSSDNYEQYF. In nucleotides, the CDR3 is TGTGCCAGCAGCTCAGACAACTACGAGCAGTACTTC.

The chain uses TRBV2 and TRBJ1-5, with 9 bases identical to TRBD1. V gave up 9 bases and J gave up 5 bases; unmatched junction bases: 8. This CDR3 comprises 14 residues. CDR1 is SNHLY, CDR2 FYNNEI, per germline. CDR3 residues: CASSKDRGDQPQHF. DNA of the CDR3: TGTGCCAGTTCAAAGGACAGGGGAGATCAGCCCCAGCATTTT.

The chain joins TRBV15 to TRBJ1-5, with a weak D call TRBD1 (5 bases). The CDR3 is 14 amino acids. CDR1 and CDR2 from the germline V gene are LNHNV and YYDKDF (reference sequence). V shed 1 base and J shed 4 bases, with 8 bases lying between them. The CDR3 loop is CATSRAGFNQPQHF. As DNA, the CDR3 is TGTGCCACCAGCAGAGCAGGGTTTAATCAGCCCCAGCATTTT. The complete variable domain, with remaining parts taken from reference TRBV15 and TRBJ1-5, reads DAMVIQNPRYQVTQFGKPVTLSCSQTLNHNVMYWYQQKSSQAPKLLFHYYDKDFNNEADTPDNFQSRRPNTSFCFLDIRSPGLGDTAMYLCATSRAGFNQPQHFGDGTRLSIL.

V and J are TRBV7-9 and TRBJ1-5; tentative D call: TRBD1 (5 bases). The CDR3 contains 18 residues. V dropped 1 base and J dropped 0 bases, with 16 bases sitting between them. CDR1 and CDR2 from the germline V gene are SEHNR and FQNEAQ (reference sequence). CDR3 protein: CASSLVRSGYGSNQPQHF. DNA for the CDR3: TGTGCCAGCAGCTTAGTCCGATCAGGGTACGGTAGCAATCAGCCCCAGCATTTT.

The gene calls are TRBV5-1 and TRBJ2-3, with 10 positions matching TRBD1. V shed 4 bases and J 8 bases; nucleotides not matched to a gene: 10. CDR3 size: 15 residues. The germline V gene has CDR1 SGHRS and CDR2 YFSETQ. The CDR3: CASSPDRGPGGTQYF. CDR3 nucleotide sequence: TGCGCCAGCAGCCCAGACAGGGGGCCTGGGGGTACGCAGTATTTT.

The chain employs TRBV7-9 and TRBJ2-5, with TRBD2 matching over 10 bases. The J segment lost 5 bases and the V segment lost 2 bases, leaving 2 bases of the junction unmatched. Germline CDR1 is SEHNR and CDR2 is FQNEAQ (reference sequence). This CDR3 region has 14 residues. Here the CDR3 reads CASSLTSGAETQYF. The CDR3 nucleotides read TGTGCCAGCAGCTTAACTAGCGGGGCGGAGACCCAGTACTTC.

This clone was observed a few times. The rearrangement uses TRBV5-1 and TRBJ1-3; D not resolved. Per the germline V gene, CDR1 is SGHRS and CDR2 is YFSETQ. V was clipped by 0 bases and J by 2 bases, with 6 bases between them. CDR3 size: 14 residues. Here the CDR3 reads CASSLGQTGNTIYF. The CDR3 coding sequence is TGCGCCAGCAGCTTGGGCCAGACTGGAAACACCATATATTTT.

The chain links TRBV7-8 to TRBJ2-7, with 8 bases lining up with TRBD1. The CDR3 is made up of 15 amino acids. The V segment lost 1 base and the J segment 5 bases; nucleotides outside the gene matches: 7. CDR1 and CDR2 from the germline V gene are SGHVS and FQNEAQ. CDR3 nucleotide sequence: TGTGCCAGCAGCTTAGAGTTAACAGGGGGTAACGAGCAGTACTTC. The encoded protein is CASSLELTGGNEQYF. Full variable domain (remainder filled in from reference TRBV7-8 and TRBJ2-7): GAGVSQSPRYKVAKRGQDVALRCDPISGHVSLFWYQQALGQGPEFLTYFQNEAQLDKSGLPSDRFFAERPEGSVSTLKIQRTQQEDSAVYLCASSLELTGGNEQYFGPGTRLTVT.

The chain combines TRBV19 with TRBJ2-1, with D perhaps TRBD1 (6 bases). The CDR3 is 16 residues long. Trimming cost V 4 bases and J 7 bases, with 20 bases left between them. Germline V lookup: CDR1 LNHDA, CDR2 SQIVND (reference sequence). The CDR3 protein is CASSTLDSSGWNEQFF. The DNA of the CDR3 is TGTGCCAGTAGTACCCTGGACAGTTCCGGATGGAATGAGCAGTTCTTC.

The gene calls are TRBV10-2 and TRBJ2-5, with a possible D match to TRBD1 (5 bases). The germline V and J ends were trimmed by 7 bases and 5 bases, with 14 bases remaining between them. The CDR3 has 13 residues. Germline assignment: CDR1 WSHSY and CDR2 SAAADI. This chain's CDR3 is CASTSQVGETQYF. CDR3 sequence (DNA): TGCGCCAGCACCTCACAGGTGGGGGAGACCCAGTACTTC.

The genes are TRBV6-1 and TRBJ1-5; 7 bases are shared with TRBD1. Germline assignment: CDR1 MNHNS and CDR2 SASEGT. The CDR3 has 13 amino acids. After removal of 3 bases from V and 5 bases from J, the junction contained 1 base not matched to a gene. The CDR3 reads CASSDDRDQPQHF. The CDR3 DNA follows: TGTGCCAGCAGTGACGACAGGGATCAGCCCCAGCATTTT.

The chain is built from TRBV4-3 and TRBJ2-7; 10 bases line up with TRBD1. The CDR3 length is 15 residues. Germline V gene data show CDR1 as LGHNA and CDR2 as YSLEER. J was trimmed by 3 bases and V by 5 bases; bases with no gene match: 7. CDR3 sequence reads: CASSARDRGLYEQYF. DNA for the CDR3: TGCGCCAGCAGCGCCCGGGACAGGGGTCTCTACGAGCAGTACTTC.

The V gene is TRBV18, the J gene TRBJ1-3; D may be TRBD1 (6 bases). Trimming removed 4 bases at V and 0 bases at J, with 16 bases between. The V gene's germline CDR1 is KGHSH and CDR2 LQKENI. The CDR3 has 17 residues. CDR3 amino acids: CASSRRSSRGSGNTIYF. DNA of the CDR3: TGTGCCAGCTCACGTCGGAGCTCCAGGGGCTCTGGAAACACCATATATTTT.